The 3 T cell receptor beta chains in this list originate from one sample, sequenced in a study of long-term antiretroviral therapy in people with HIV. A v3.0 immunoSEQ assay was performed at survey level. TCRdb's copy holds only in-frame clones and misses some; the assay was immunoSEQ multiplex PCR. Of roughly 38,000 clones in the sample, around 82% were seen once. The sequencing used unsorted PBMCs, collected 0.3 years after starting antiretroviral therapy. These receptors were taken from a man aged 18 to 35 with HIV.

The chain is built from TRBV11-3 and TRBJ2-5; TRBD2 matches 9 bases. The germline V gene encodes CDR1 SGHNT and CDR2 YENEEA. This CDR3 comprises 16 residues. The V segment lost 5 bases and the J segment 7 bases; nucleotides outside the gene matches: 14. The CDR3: CASSLPAGGRVGTQYF. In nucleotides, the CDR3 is TGTGCCAGCAGCCTGCCGGCGGGGGGGCGGGTCGGGACCCAGTACTTC.

This CDR3 reads CASSPLATGELFF. The CDR3 region has the DNA TGTGCCAGCAGCCCCTTAGCCACCGGGGAGCTGTTTTTT. V is TRBV7-3 and J is TRBJ2-2, with no clear D. The CDR3 totals 13 residues. Trimming took 5 bases from V and 4 from J, leaving 8 bases between them. Per germline, CDR1 SGHTA and CDR2 FQGTGA.

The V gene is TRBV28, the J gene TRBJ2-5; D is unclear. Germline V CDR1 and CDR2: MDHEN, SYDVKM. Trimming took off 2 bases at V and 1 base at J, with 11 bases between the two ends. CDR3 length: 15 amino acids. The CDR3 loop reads CASSLTRLTQETQYF. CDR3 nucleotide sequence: TGTGCCAGCAGTTTAACCAGACTCACCCAAGAGACCCAGTACTTC.